This paragraph covers one TCR beta chain sequence. Its target is unknown. Germline-derived CDR1 and CDR2 are MNHNS and SASEGT. The CDR3 runs to 16 residues. The V end lost 1 base, the J end lost 5 bases, and 17 bases lay between the germline ends. The sample belongs to a study of vaccination effects on CD4 cells after COVID-19. In the study overall: Median timing of post-vaccine samples was 72 days after the second dose.

Antigen-specific CD4+ T cells expanded by the ViraFEST assay with viral peptide pools were then sequenced. Culture proceeded for under twelve days, and CD4+ T cells were then isolated. Participants got two doses of BNT162b2 or mRNA-1273 vaccine. Wells containing approximately 2 million PBMC each were cultured with roughly 10 IU/ml IL-2 and 8 to 10 ug/ml peptides. Sequencing used immunoSEQ multiplex PCR; TCRdb keeps in-frame clones, though not all of them. The table lists approximately 24,000 clones, under 85% of them singletons, with about 24% in the top ten. The TCR was taken from a human donor who received a COVID-19 vaccine. The chain recombines TRBV6-1 with TRBJ1-2; D possibly corresponds to TRBD1 (6 bases). The sequencing used CD4+ T cells from PBMCs cultured with HCoV-NL63 spike peptides, collected after COVID-19 vaccination. The CDR3 bases are TGTGCCAGCAGTGAAGTGGGGACAACCCTCGTATATGGCTACACCTTC. Its translation: CASSEVGTTLVYGYTF.